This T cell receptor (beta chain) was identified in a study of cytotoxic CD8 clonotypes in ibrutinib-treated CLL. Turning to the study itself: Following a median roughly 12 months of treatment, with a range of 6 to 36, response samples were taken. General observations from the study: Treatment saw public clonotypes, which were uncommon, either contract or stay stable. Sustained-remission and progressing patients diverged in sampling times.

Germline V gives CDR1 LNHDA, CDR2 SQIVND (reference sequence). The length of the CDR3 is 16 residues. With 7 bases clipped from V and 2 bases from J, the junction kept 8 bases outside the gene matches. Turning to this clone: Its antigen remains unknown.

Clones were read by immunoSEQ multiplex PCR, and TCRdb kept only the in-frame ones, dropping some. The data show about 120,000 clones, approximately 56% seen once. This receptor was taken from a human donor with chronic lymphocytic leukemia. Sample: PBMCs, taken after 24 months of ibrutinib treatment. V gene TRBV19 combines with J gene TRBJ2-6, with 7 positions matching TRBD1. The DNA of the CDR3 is TGTGCCAGTACCCAGGGTACAGGGGCTGGGGCCAACGTCCTGACTTTC. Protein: CASTQGTGAGANVLTF.